The entry below gives a single T cell receptor (beta chain) sequence along with its context. The donors comprised healthy bone marrow donors. This sample is part of a study of cytomegalovirus exposure and HLA in healthy donors. Primers: 60 Vbeta forward and 13 Jbeta reverse. Sequencing was performed with immunoSEQ multiplex PCR; in TCRdb, only in-frame clones are kept and a portion is missing. This sample's table has roughly 62,000 clones. Trimming shortened V by 1 base and J by 0 bases, and 7 bases separated the two germline ends. Germline V lookup: CDR1 PRHDT, CDR2 FYEKMQ (reference sequence). The CDR3 runs 15 residues.

This TCR derives from a male donor in good health and CMV-seronegative. The sequenced material came from PBMCs. The chain employs TRBV13 and TRBJ1-3; the D is unclear. CDR3 coding DNA: TGTGCCAGCAGCTTAGAACCGGTCTCTGGAAACACCATATATTTT. Protein product: CASSLEPVSGNTIYF.